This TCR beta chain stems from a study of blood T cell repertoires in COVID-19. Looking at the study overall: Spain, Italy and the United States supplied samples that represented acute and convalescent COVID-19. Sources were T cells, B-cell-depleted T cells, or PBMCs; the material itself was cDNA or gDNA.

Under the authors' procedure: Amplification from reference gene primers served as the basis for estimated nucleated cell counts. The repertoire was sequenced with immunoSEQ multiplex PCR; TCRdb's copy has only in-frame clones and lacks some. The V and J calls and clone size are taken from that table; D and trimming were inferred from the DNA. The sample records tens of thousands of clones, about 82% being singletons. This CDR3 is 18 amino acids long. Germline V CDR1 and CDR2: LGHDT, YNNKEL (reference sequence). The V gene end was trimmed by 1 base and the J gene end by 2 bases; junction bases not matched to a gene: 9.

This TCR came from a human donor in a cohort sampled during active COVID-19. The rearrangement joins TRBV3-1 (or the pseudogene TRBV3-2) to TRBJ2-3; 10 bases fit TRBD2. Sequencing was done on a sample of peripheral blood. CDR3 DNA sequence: TGTGCCAGCAGCCAAGCTCCTTTAGCGGGAGGCCCCACAGATACGCAGTATTTT. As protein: CASSQAPLAGGPTDTQYF.